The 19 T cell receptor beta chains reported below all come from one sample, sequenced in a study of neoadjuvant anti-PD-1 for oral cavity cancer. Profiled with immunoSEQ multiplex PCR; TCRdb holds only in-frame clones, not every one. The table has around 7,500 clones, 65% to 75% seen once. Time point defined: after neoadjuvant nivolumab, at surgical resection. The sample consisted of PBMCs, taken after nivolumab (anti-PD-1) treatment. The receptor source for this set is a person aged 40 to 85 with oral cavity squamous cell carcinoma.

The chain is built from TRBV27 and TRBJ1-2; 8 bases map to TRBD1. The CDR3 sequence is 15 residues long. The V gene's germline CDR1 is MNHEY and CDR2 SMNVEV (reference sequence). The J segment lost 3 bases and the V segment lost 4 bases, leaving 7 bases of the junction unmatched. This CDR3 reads CASSWDRQGHYGYTF. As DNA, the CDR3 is TGTGCCAGCAGTTGGGACAGACAGGGGCACTATGGCTACACCTTC.

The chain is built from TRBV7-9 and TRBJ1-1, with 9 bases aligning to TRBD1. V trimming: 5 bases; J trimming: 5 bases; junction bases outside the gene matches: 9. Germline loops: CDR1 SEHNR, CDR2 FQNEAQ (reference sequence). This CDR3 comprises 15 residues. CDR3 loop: CASSLSGDRATEAFF. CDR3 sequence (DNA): TGTGCCAGCAGCCTCAGCGGGGACAGGGCTACTGAAGCTTTCTTT.

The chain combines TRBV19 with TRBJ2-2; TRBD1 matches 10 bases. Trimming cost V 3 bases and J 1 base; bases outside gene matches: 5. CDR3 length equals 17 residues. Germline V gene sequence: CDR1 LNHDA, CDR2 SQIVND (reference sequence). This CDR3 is CASSMRQGAKNTGELFF. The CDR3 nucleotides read TGTGCCAGTAGTATGAGACAGGGGGCTAAGAACACCGGGGAGCTGTTTTTT.

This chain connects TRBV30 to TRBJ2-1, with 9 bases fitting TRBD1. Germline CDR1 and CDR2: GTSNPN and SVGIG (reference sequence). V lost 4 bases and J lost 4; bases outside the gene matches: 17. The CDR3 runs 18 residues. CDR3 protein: CAWNTAGGQGQRYNEQFF. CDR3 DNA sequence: TGTGCCTGGAATACAGCCGGGGGACAGGGTCAGAGGTACAATGAGCAGTTCTTC.

The CDR3 DNA reads TGTGCCTCCAAGTCCGGGACAGGGGGCGCGATGTTCACTGAAGCTTTCTTT. This codes for CASKSGTGGAMFTEAFF. The J gene is TRBJ1-1, the V gene TRBV19; 12 nucleotides align to TRBD1. The ends lost 11 bases at V and 4 bases at J; junction bases unmatched: 17. The CDR3 consists of 17 residues. Germline-derived CDR1 and CDR2 are LNHDA and SQIVND (reference sequence).

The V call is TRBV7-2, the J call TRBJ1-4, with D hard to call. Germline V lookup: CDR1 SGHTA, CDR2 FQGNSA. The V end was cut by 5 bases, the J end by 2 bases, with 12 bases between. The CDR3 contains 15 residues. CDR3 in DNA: TGTGCCAGCAGCCCACTCGGGAAGACTAATGAAAAACTGTTTTTT. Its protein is CASSPLGKTNEKLFF.

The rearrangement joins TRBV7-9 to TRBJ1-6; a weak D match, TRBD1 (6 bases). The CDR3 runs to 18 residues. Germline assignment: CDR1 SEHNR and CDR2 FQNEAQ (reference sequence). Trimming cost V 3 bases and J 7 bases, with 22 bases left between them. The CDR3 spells CASSLGFGGLTTNSPLHF. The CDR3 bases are TGTGCCAGCAGCTTGGGTTTCGGGGGGCTTACGACAAATTCACCCCTCCACTTT.

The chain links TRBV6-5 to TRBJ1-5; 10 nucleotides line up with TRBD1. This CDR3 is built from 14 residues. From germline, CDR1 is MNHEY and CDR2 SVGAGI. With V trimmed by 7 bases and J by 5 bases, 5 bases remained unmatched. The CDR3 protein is CASKPGQGYQPQHF. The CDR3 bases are TGTGCCAGCAAGCCGGGACAGGGGTATCAGCCCCAGCATTTT.

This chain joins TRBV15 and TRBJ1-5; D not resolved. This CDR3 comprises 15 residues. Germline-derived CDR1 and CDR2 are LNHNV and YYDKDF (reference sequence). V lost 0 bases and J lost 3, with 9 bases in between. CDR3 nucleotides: TGTGCCACCAGCAGAGACGAGGGCAACAATCAGCCCCAGCATTTT. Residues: CATSRDEGNNQPQHF. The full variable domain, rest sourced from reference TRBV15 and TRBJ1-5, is DAMVIQNPRYQVTQFGKPVTLSCSQTLNHNVMYWYQQKSSQAPKLLFHYYDKDFNNEADTPDNFQSRRPNTSFCFLDIRSPGLGDTAMYLCATSRDEGNNQPQHFGDGTRLSIL.

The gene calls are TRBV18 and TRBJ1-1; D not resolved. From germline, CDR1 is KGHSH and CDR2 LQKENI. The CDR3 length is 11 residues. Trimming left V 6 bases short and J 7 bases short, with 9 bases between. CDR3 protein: CASSSPGEAFF. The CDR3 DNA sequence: TGTGCCAGCTCTTCACCAGGTGAAGCTTTCTTT.

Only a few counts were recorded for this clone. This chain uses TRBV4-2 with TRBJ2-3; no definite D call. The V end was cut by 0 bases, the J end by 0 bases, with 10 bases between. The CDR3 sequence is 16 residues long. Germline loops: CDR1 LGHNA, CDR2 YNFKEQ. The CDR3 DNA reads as TGTGCCAGCAGCCAAGATGTGTTTGACAGCACAGATACGCAGTATTTT. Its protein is CASSQDVFDSTDTQYF.

CDR3 coding DNA: TGTGCCAGCAGCTTAGGGTTACAGGGGGCCTACGAGCAGTACTTC. Encoded protein: CASSLGLQGAYEQYF. The V call is TRBV7-8, the J call TRBJ2-7; TRBD1 agrees at 8 bases. V shed 1 base, J shed 2 bases, and the junction held 4 bases outside the gene matches. Germline CDR1 is SGHVS and CDR2 is FQNEAQ. The CDR3 is 15 amino acids.

Here the CDR3 DNA reads TGTGCCAGCAGTGAAAGGTCACAAGGGCTAGGGGGGCAGTTCTTC. Translated, it gives CASSERSQGLGGQFF. The rearrangement links TRBV2 to TRBJ2-1, with D possibly TRBD1 on 6 matching bases. The CDR3 consists of 15 residues. V lost 2 bases and J lost 12, with 20 bases in between. CDR1 is SNHLY and CDR2 is FYNNEI in the germline V gene.

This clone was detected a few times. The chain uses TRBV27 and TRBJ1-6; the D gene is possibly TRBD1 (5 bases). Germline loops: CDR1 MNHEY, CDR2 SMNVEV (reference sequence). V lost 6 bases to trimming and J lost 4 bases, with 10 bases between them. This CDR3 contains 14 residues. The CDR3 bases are TGTGCCAGCAGAATCGACAGTTATAATTCACCCCTCCACTTT. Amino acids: CASRIDSYNSPLHF.

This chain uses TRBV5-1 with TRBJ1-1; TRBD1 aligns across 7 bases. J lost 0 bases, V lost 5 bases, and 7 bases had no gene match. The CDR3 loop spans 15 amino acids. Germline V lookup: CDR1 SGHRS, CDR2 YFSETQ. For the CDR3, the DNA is TGCGCCAGCAGGGTAGGGACAGTGCTGAACACTGAAGCTTTCTTT. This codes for CASRVGTVLNTEAFF.

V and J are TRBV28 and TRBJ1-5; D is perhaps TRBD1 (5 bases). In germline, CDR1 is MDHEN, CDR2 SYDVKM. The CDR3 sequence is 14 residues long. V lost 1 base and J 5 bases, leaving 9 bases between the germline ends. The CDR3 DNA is TGTGCCAGCAGTTTATCTCCAGGGTATCAGCCCCAGCATTTT. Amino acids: CASSLSPGYQPQHF.

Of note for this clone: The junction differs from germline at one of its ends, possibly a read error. CDR3 residues: CASSLGGGLRQF. The CDR3 nucleotides are TGTGCCAGCAGCTTGGGGGGGGGCCTTCGCCAGTTC. J is TRBJ2-7 and V is TRBV5-8; D perhaps matches TRBD2 (7 bases). This CDR3 spans 12 amino acids. CDR1 is SGHTS and CDR2 is YDEGEE in the germline V gene.

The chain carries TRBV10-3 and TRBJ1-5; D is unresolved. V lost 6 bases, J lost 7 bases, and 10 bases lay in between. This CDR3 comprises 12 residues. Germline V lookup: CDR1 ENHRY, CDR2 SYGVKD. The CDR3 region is CAIRDPGQPQHF. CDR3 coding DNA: TGTGCCATCAGGGACCCGGGGCAGCCCCAGCATTTT.

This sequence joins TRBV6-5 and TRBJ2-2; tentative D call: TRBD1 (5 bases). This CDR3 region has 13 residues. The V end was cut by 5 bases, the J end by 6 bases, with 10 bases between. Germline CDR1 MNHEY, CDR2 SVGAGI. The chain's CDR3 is CASSLWGSGELFF. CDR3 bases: TGTGCCAGCAGTCTGTGGGGCTCCGGGGAGCTGTTTTTT.